This record looks at one T cell receptor (beta chain) sequence and its context. The CDR3 is 15 residues long. Germline V gene lookup returns CDR1 MNHEY and CDR2 SMNVEV (reference sequence). Trimming took 2 bases from V and 0 from J, leaving 9 bases between them. TCRdb's copy holds only in-frame clones and misses some; the assay was immunoSEQ multiplex PCR. Here the sample spans about 270,000 clones, 70% to 90% being singletons. This record comes from a study of blood T cell repertoires in COVID-19. Study as a whole: Cohort 3 recovered donors had two negative PCRs, clearance, or symptom resolution. The study drew acute and convalescent COVID-19 samples from the United States, Italy and Spain.

Participants were aged roughly 18 to 100 years from around 24 US areas. Grouping used clinical history reported by participants in a survey and questionnaire. The chain couples TRBV27 to TRBJ2-3, with D perhaps matching TRBD2 (5 bases). Sequencing used PBMCs or T cells enriched from blood (not recorded which). This receptor was identified in a woman aged 55-69 years in a cohort exposed to, infected with or recovered from COVID-19 (not recorded which). CDR3 sequence reads: CASSLQRPSTDTQYF. The CDR3 nucleotides are TGTGCCAGCAGTTTACAGCGGCCCAGCACAGATACGCAGTATTTT.